The 29 T cell receptor beta chains in this list originate from one sample, sequenced in a study of shared clonotypes between healthy human individuals. TCRdb's table, derived via immunoSEQ multiplex PCR, lists solely in-frame clones and lacks some. The repertoire holds under 2,500,000 clones, with roughly 95% as singletons. Sequencing was performed on naive CD4+ T cells sorted from blood. Specified subset: CD45RA+ positively selected. These receptor sequences come from a man aged 18 to 29 in good health.

This chain's CDR3 is CASSVDRGFYEQYF. The CDR3 bases are TGTGCCAGCAGCGTAGACAGGGGTTTCTACGAGCAGTACTTC. The V and J genes are TRBV5-4 and TRBJ2-7, with TRBD1 identical over 8 bases. The V and J ends lost 4 bases and 3 bases, in that order; junction bases with no gene match: 6. This CDR3 spans 14 amino acids. The germline gives CDR1 SGHNT, CDR2 YYREEE (reference sequence).

Turning to this clone: Distinct nucleotide sequences in the sample also encode this CDR3. This sequence joins TRBV7-9 and TRBJ1-1; D is undetermined. CDR3 length: 14 residues. V lost 5 bases to trimming and J lost 1 base, with 11 bases between them. Germline V CDR1 and CDR2: SEHNR, FQNEAQ (reference sequence). This CDR3 is CASSPRAGNTEAFF. DNA for the CDR3: TGTGCCAGCAGCCCTCGGGCGGGGAACACTGAAGCTTTCTTT.

The chain recombines TRBV7-6 with TRBJ2-7; 7 nucleotides match TRBD1. Unmatched junction bases numbered 2, after V lost 1 base and J lost 2 bases. The CDR3 runs to 14 residues. Germline V gives CDR1 SGHVS, CDR2 FNYEAQ. The chain's CDR3 is CASSLVGGTYEQYF. CDR3 DNA: TGTGCCAGCAGCTTAGTAGGGGGCACCTACGAGCAGTACTTC.

This clone occurred once. This sequence joins TRBV28 and TRBJ2-5, with TRBD2 matching 8 bases. Germline V CDR1 and CDR2: MDHEN, SYDVKM. This CDR3 is 15 amino acids long. Trimming took 2 bases from V and 5 from J; bases not matched to a gene: 7. CDR3 in DNA: TGTGCCAGCAGTTTACCGGGGGGGCTAGGTGAGACCCAGTACTTC. Amino acid sequence: CASSLPGGLGETQYF.

The V gene is TRBV5-1, the J gene TRBJ2-7; 10 bases align to TRBD2. V was pared by 3 bases and J by 2 bases, with 8 bases of the junction left unmatched. The CDR3 covers 16 residues. Germline-derived CDR1 and CDR2 are SGHRS and YFSETQ. CDR3 coding DNA: TGCGCCAGCAGCTCGGGGGCTAGCGGGGGAACCTACGAGCAGTACTTC. Translation: CASSSGASGGTYEQYF.

The chain joins TRBV11-2 to TRBJ2-1; 14 bases align to TRBD2. V shed 0 bases, J shed 10 bases, and the junction held 14 bases outside the gene matches. This CDR3 contains 19 residues. The germline gives CDR1 SGHAT, CDR2 FQNNGV. Here the CDR3 reads CASSLDGDRGLAGVREQFF. In DNA form, the CDR3 reads TGTGCCAGCAGCTTAGATGGGGACAGGGGACTAGCGGGAGTGAGGGAGCAGTTCTTC.

In this sample, this clone turned up once. The chain links TRBV6-5 to TRBJ2-7; the D is unclear. Trimming cost V 7 bases and J 4 bases, with 8 bases left between them. In germline, CDR1 is MNHEY, CDR2 SVGAGI. The CDR3 is 11 amino acids. CDR3 DNA sequence: TGTGCCAGCATCGGACGGTACGAGCAGTACTTC. Protein: CASIGRYEQYF.

The CDR3 nucleotides are TGTGCCAGCTCACCGCGCCCTGGACAGGCCATAAGCACAGATACGCAGTATTTT. It yields the protein CASSPRPGQAISTDTQYF. The chain has TRBV18 and TRBJ2-3; 7 bases are shared with TRBD1. V lost 3 bases to trimming and J lost 0 bases; unmatched junction nucleotides: 12. Germline lookup yields CDR1 KGHSH and CDR2 LQKENI. The CDR3 has 18 residues.

This chain uses TRBV5-4 with TRBJ2-2; 7 nucleotides agree with TRBD2. CDR3 length equals 15 residues. Germline CDR1 SGHNT, CDR2 YYREEE (reference sequence). V gave up 6 bases and J gave up 8 bases; unmatched junction bases: 13. In DNA, the CDR3 is TGTGCCAGCACCCCCTCTTTGAGCGGGGCAGGGGAGCTGTTTTTT. The encoded protein is CASTPSLSGAGELFF.

The chain has TRBV6-1 and TRBJ1-2; 9 nucleotides agree with TRBD1. V lost 7 bases to trimming and J lost 8 bases; unmatched junction nucleotides: 11. The germline CDR1 and CDR2 sequences are MNHNS and SASEGT. The CDR3 is 14 amino acids. The CDR3 reads CASKADRGSHGYTF. In nucleotides, the CDR3 is TGTGCCAGCAAGGCCGACAGGGGGTCTCACGGCTACACCTTC.

This clone was observed once. The V gene is TRBV10-3, the J gene TRBJ1-2; D is unresolved. V was cut by 3 bases and J by 4 bases, with 12 bases left in between. Per the germline V gene, CDR1 is ENHRY and CDR2 is SYGVKD. There are 14 residues in the CDR3. The CDR3 sequence is CAISDGWAAYGYTF. The CDR3 DNA follows: TGTGCCATCAGTGATGGATGGGCAGCCTATGGCTACACCTTC.

The chain uses TRBV10-3 and TRBJ2-1; TRBD2 is a possible D gene (5 bases). Germline assignment: CDR1 ENHRY and CDR2 SYGVKD. Trimming removed 1 base from V and 4 bases from J, with 5 bases in between. This CDR3 region has 13 residues. In nucleotides, the CDR3 is TGTGCCATCAGTGAGTGGGAGTACAATGAGCAGTTCTTC. Translating gives CAISEWEYNEQFF.

J is TRBJ2-5 and V is TRBV18; no reliable D call. Germline-derived CDR1 and CDR2 are KGHSH and LQKENI. The germline V and J ends were trimmed by 5 bases and 0 bases, with 13 bases remaining between them. The CDR3 sequence is 15 residues long. CDR3 sequence reads: CASSFTDSYQETQYF. The CDR3 DNA sequence: TGTGCCAGCTCATTTACAGACTCGTACCAAGAGACCCAGTACTTC. The variable domain in full, with the rest retrieved from reference TRBV18 and TRBJ2-5, is NAGVMQNPRHLVRRRGQEARLRCSPMKGHSHVYWYRQLPEEGLKFMVYLQKENIIDESGMPKERFSAEFPKEGPSILRIQQVVRGDSAAYFCASSFTDSYQETQYFGPGTRLLVL.

The V gene is TRBV2, the J gene TRBJ1-4; unclear D gene. V was pared by 7 bases and J by 4 bases, with 10 bases between. CDR1 SNHLY and CDR2 FYNNEI come from the germline V gene. The CDR3 consists of 13 residues. Written as DNA, the CDR3 is TGTGCCAGCACCAGAGAAGTTAATGAAAAACTGTTTTTT. As protein: CASTREVNEKLFF.

V gene TRBV30 combines with J gene TRBJ2-1, with 10 bases identical to TRBD2. This CDR3 has 16 amino acids. CDR1 is GTSNPN and CDR2 is SVGIG in the germline V gene (reference sequence). The CDR3 DNA follows: TGTTTTAACGGGGCGTGGCTAGCGGGAGACTACAATGAGCAGTTCTTC. Protein sequence: CFNGAWLAGDYNEQFF. Together with reference TRBV30 and TRBJ2-1, the CDR3 gives the full variable domain: SQTIHQWPATLVQPVGSPLSLECTVEGTSNPNLYWYRQAAGRGLQLLFYSVGIGQISSEVPQNLSASRPQDRQFILSSKKLLLSDSGFYLCFNGAWLAGDYNEQFFGPGTRLTVL.

The chain joins TRBV6-6 to TRBJ2-3; weak D call: TRBD1 (6 bases). Germline V gene lookup returns CDR1 MNHNY and CDR2 SVGAGI (reference sequence). Deletions cut 7 bases from V and 2 bases from J, with 16 bases between. The CDR3 is 15 amino acids. In nucleotides, the CDR3 is TGTGCCAGCACCCAGGCAGGGGCGGCCACAGATACGCAGTATTTT. Residues: CASTQAGAATDTQYF.

To note about this clone: The identical CDR3 is also encoded by other nucleotide sequences in the sample. This sequence joins TRBV6-5 and TRBJ1-1; TRBD1 matches 7 bases. From germline, CDR1 is MNHEY and CDR2 SVGAGI. CDR3 length equals 13 residues. The V and J ends lost 3 bases and 5 bases, in that order; junction bases with no gene match: 3. This CDR3 reads CASSYSRGTEAFF. DNA of the CDR3: TGTGCCAGCAGTTATTCCAGGGGGACTGAAGCTTTCTTT.

This chain's CDR3 is CASTRDRPGDTQYF. CDR3 sequence (DNA): TGTGCCAGCACCCGGGACAGGCCAGGAGATACGCAGTATTTT. The rearrangement joins TRBV6-1 to TRBJ2-3; 8 bases align to TRBD1. The V and J ends lost 7 bases and 5 bases, in that order; junction bases with no gene match: 8. The germline V gene encodes CDR1 MNHNS and CDR2 SASEGT. The CDR3 totals 14 residues.

The chain recombines TRBV11-2 with TRBJ2-7; D possibly corresponds to TRBD2 (7 bases). Trimming stripped 5 bases from V and 5 bases from J, with 19 bases between. This CDR3 contains 15 residues. Per germline, CDR1 SGHAT and CDR2 FQNNGV. The DNA of the CDR3 is TGTGCCAGCAGCCTCCCTGGCGGGGGCGCCCACGAGCAGTACTTC. It is translated as CASSLPGGGAHEQYF.

The chain recombines TRBV15 with TRBJ2-1; D call uncertain. V was pared by 5 bases and J by 2 bases, with 10 bases between. CDR3 size: 14 residues. The germline V gene has CDR1 LNHNV and CDR2 YYDKDF (reference sequence). CDR3 region: CATSFDLTYNEQFF. In DNA, the CDR3 is TGTGCCACCAGCTTCGACCTGACCTACAATGAGCAGTTCTTC.

This clone was observed a single time. This chain links TRBV29-1 with TRBJ2-7, with TRBD1 matching 7 bases. The CDR3 extends over 12 amino acids. The V and J ends lost 6 bases and 3 bases, in that order; junction bases with no gene match: 5. Per germline, CDR1 SQVTM and CDR2 ANQGSEA. The CDR3 DNA reads TGCAGCGTAGCACAGGGGTTCTACGAGCAGTACTTC. It codes for CSVAQGFYEQYF.

The CDR3 loop reads CASSQEERPFNEQFF. CDR3 bases: TGCGCCAGCAGCCAGGAAGAAAGGCCGTTCAATGAGCAGTTCTTC. This chain uses TRBV4-1 with TRBJ2-1; D remains unclear. There are 15 residues in the CDR3. V lost 3 bases and J lost 6, with 15 bases in between. Looked up from germline, CDR1 is MGHRA and CDR2 is YSYEKL.

The rearrangement joins TRBV28 to TRBJ2-2; 8 bases fit TRBD1. Germline CDR1 is MDHEN and CDR2 is SYDVKM. V shed 8 bases and J 4 bases; nucleotides not matched to a gene: 9. The CDR3 is made up of 15 amino acids. CDR3 bases: TGTGCCAGCGGAGGTTGGACAGGGATCACCGGGGAGCTGTTTTTT. Its protein product is CASGGWTGITGELFF. Supplemented by reference TRBV28 and TRBJ2-2, the full variable domain reads DVKVTQSSRYLVKRTGEKVFLECVQDMDHENMFWYRQDPGLGLRLIYFSYDVKMKEKGDIPEGYSVSREKKERFSLILESASTNQTSMYLCASGGWTGITGELFFGEGSRLTVL.

Worth noting for this clone: At one of its ends the junction is not consistent with the germline gene, which may arise from a read error. CDR3 nucleotide sequence: TGTGCTAGCAGCTTAGGGGATGAGAGGGGGGAGACCCAGTACTTC. Translation gives CASSLGDERGETQYF. V gene TRBV7-7 combines with J gene TRBJ2-5; maybe TRBD1 (6 bases). The germline V gene has CDR1 SSHAT and CDR2 FNYEAQ (reference sequence). The CDR3 runs to 15 residues. The full variable domain, rest sourced from reference TRBV7-7 and TRBJ2-5, is GAGVSQSPRYKVTKRGQDVTLRCDPISSHATLYWYQQALGQGPEFLTYFNYEAQPDKSGLPSDRFSAERPEGSISTLTIQRTEQRDSAMYRCASSLGDERGETQYFGPGTRLLVL.

J is TRBJ1-6 and V is TRBV6-5, with D possibly TRBD1 on 5 matching bases. CDR1 is MNHEY, CDR2 SVGAGI, per germline. The V gene lost 2 bases and the J gene lost 9 bases, with 14 bases spanning the gap. This CDR3 contains 15 residues. DNA of the CDR3: TGTGCCAGCAGTTACCGTGACAGACCGATTTCACCCCTCCACTTT. Its protein is CASSYRDRPISPLHF.

V and J are TRBV28 and TRBJ2-1; 9 nucleotides agree with TRBD1. The V segment lost 7 bases and the J segment 3 bases; nucleotides outside the gene matches: 7. This CDR3 has 15 residues. CDR1 is MDHEN and CDR2 is SYDVKM in the germline V gene. The CDR3 nucleotides read TGTGCCAGCACCACAGGGGACAGGGTCTACAATGAGCAGTTCTTC. Translation gives CASTTGDRVYNEQFF.

In nucleotides, the CDR3 is TGTGCCAGCTCACCAGTTAGAGGCTCCGAAGAGACCCAGTACTTC. Translating it yields CASSPVRGSEETQYF. The chain is built from TRBV18 and TRBJ2-5; D uncertain. CDR3 length equals 15 residues. Germline CDR1 is KGHSH and CDR2 is LQKENI. Trimming shortened V by 2 bases and J by 3 bases, and 13 bases separated the two germline ends.

The V gene is TRBV18, the J gene TRBJ1-3; D not certain. The CDR3 is 16 residues long. Per the germline V gene, CDR1 is KGHSH and CDR2 is LQKENI. Trimming shortened V by 3 bases and J by 0 bases, and 12 bases separated the two germline ends. The DNA for the CDR3 is TGTGCCAGCTCACCCTATGAAATAAACTCTGGAAACACCATATATTTT. Its translation: CASSPYEINSGNTIYF.

V is TRBV7-8 and J is TRBJ2-1, with a possible D match to TRBD2 (6 bases). The germline V gene has CDR1 SGHVS and CDR2 FQNEAQ. There are 14 residues in the CDR3. Trimming left V 4 bases short and J 3 bases short, with 10 bases between. CDR3 sequence reads: CASSYGSLYNEQFF. For the CDR3, the DNA is TGTGCCAGCAGCTACGGGAGCCTCTACAATGAGCAGTTCTTC.